These T cell receptor beta chains were read from a single sample in a study of neoadjuvant anti-PD-1 for oral cavity cancer. Repertoires were generated with immunoSEQ multiplex PCR, while TCRdb's copy carries only in-frame clones and drops some. This sample has some 40,000 clones, with more than 35% found just once. The sample consisted of tumor tissue, taken after nivolumab (anti-PD-1) treatment. The origin of the receptors is a person aged 40 to 85 with oral cavity squamous cell carcinoma. CDR3s include the opening cysteine and the closing phenylalanine or tryptophan. Each record gives: J gene, D gene, V gene, clone size, CDR3 DNA, CDR3 protein. D genes are given only for firm matches. Size tells how often a clone was seen (once, few, many) or the class of an expanded clone, and some rows leave it out.

J: TRBJ1-1
D: TRBD1
V: TRBV11-2
size: -
DNA: TGTGCCAGCAGCTTAGGATCGGCAGGGGGAGCTTTCTTT
CDR3: CASSLGSAGGAFF

J: TRBJ1-4
D: -
V: TRBV5-1
size: -
DNA: TGCGCCAGCAGCTTGATTGGGGCGCTTTATGAAAAACTGTTTTTT
CDR3: CASSLIGALYEKLFF

J: TRBJ2-1
D: TRBD2
V: TRBV10-1
size: -
DNA: TGCGCCAGCAGTGGCGGGAGTCCCTACAATGAGCAGTTCTTC
CDR3: CASSGGSPYNEQFF

J: TRBJ2-7
D: -
V: TRBV30
size: -
DNA: TGTGCCTGGAGTGTTCTTGGAAACTACGAGCAGTACTTC
CDR3: CAWSVLGNYEQYF

J: TRBJ1-3
D: -
V: TRBV5-1
size: -
DNA: TGCGCCAGCAGCTTAGGTTTTTTACGGGGGGCTGGAAACACCATATATTTT
CDR3: CASSLGFLRGAGNTIYF

J: TRBJ1-1
D: -
V: TRBV7-9
size: many
DNA: TGTGCCAGCAGCCCACCTCCGACGGGTCCTGAAGCTTTCTTT
CDR3: CASSPPPTGPEAFF

J: TRBJ2-2
D: -
V: TRBV11-3
size: -
DNA: TGTGCCAGCAGCTTAGGGGACGGCAACACCGGGGAGCTGTTTTTT
CDR3: CASSLGDGNTGELFF

J: TRBJ2-7
D: TRBD2
V: TRBV27
size: -
DNA: TGTGCCAGCAGCTGGAGCGGGGGGACACCTTACGAGCAGTACTTC
CDR3: CASSWSGGTPYEQYF

J: TRBJ2-7
D: TRBD1
V: TRBV4-2
size: -
DNA: TGTGCCAGCAGCACCCGGACAGGGTCCGACGAGCAGTACTTC
CDR3: CASSTRTGSDEQYF

J: TRBJ2-1
D: -
V: TRBV20-1
size: few
DNA: TGCAGTGCTAGATTTGGGAATGAGCAGTTCTTC
CDR3: CSARFGNEQFF

J: TRBJ1-1
D: TRBD1
V: TRBV7-9
size: -
DNA: TGTGCCAGCAGCCCCGGGACAGCCACTGAAGCTTTCTTT
CDR3: CASSPGTATEAFF

J: TRBJ1-2
D: TRBD1
V: TRBV5-1
size: many
DNA: TGCGCCAGCAGCTACGGGACAGTCTATGGCTACACCTTC
CDR3: CASSYGTVYGYTF

J: TRBJ2-7
D: -
V: TRBV15
size: once
DNA: TGTGCCACCAGCAGAGAGGCAGACACTAGATTGAGCTACGAGCAGTACTTC
CDR3: CATSREADTRLSYEQYF

J: TRBJ2-1
D: -
V: TRBV7-3
size: once
DNA: TGTGCCAGCAGCTTAACGGGGCTAGACAATGAGCAGTTCTTC
CDR3: CASSLTGLDNEQFF

J: TRBJ1-1
D: TRBD1
V: TRBV19
size: -
DNA: TGTGCCAGCACCCCTCCCGGGACAGTCATGAACACTGAAGCTTTCTTT
CDR3: CASTPPGTVMNTEAFF

J: TRBJ2-7
D: -
V: TRBV5-8
size: -
DNA: TGTGCCAGCAGCTCTTTATACGAGCAGTACTTC
CDR3: CASSSLYEQYF

J: TRBJ1-4
D: -
V: TRBV27
size: -
DNA: TGTGCCAGCAGCCTAACAGGCGAAGAAAAACTGTTTTTT
CDR3: CASSLTGEEKLFF

J: TRBJ2-7
D: -
V: TRBV4-2
size: -
DNA: TGTGCCAGCAGCCAAGCGTGGGACCCCGACTACGAGCAGTACTTC
CDR3: CASSQAWDPDYEQYF

J: TRBJ1-1
D: -
V: TRBV6-5
size: -
DNA: TGTGCCAGCATAGGAAGAACTACTAACACTGAAGCTTTCTTT
CDR3: CASIGRTTNTEAFF

J: TRBJ1-5
D: -
V: TRBV27
size: few
DNA: TGTGCCAGCAGCCTCCTTTACAATCAGCCCCAGCATTTT
CDR3: CASSLLYNQPQHF

J: TRBJ2-1
D: -
V: TRBV27
size: few
DNA: TGTGCCAGCAGTTTAAGCGCGGGAAGCAACAATGAGCAGTTCTTC
CDR3: CASSLSAGSNNEQFF

J: TRBJ1-5
D: -
V: TRBV19
size: few
DNA: TGTGCCAGTAGTTCCCAACAGGGCGGTTCTCAGCCCCAGCATTTT
CDR3: CASSSQQGGSQPQHF

J: TRBJ1-4
D: -
V: TRBV5-6
size: once
DNA: TGTGCCAGCAGCTTAGTGGGGCGCGGGGGTGAAAAACTGTTTTTT
CDR3: CASSLVGRGGEKLFF

J: TRBJ2-1
D: -
V: TRBV4-1
size: few
DNA: TGCGCCAGCAGCCCGAGATTAAGCTCCTACAATGAGCAGTTCTTC
CDR3: CASSPRLSSYNEQFF

J: TRBJ1-5
D: -
V: TRBV6-1
size: -
DNA: TGTGCCAGCGGGCAAGGGGAATTTGTCCGGCCCCAGCATTTT
CDR3: CASGQGEFVRPQHF

J: TRBJ2-7
D: -
V: TRBV18
size: -
DNA: TGTGCCAGCTCACCTAGGGACATTGGAGGCGAGCAGTACTTC
CDR3: CASSPRDIGGEQYF

J: TRBJ1-6
D: TRBD1
V: TRBV5-6
size: -
DNA: TGTGCCAGCAGCCTGACCGGGACAGGAACCTACCCCCTCCACTTT
CDR3: CASSLTGTGTYPLHF

J: TRBJ2-3
D: -
V: TRBV28
size: -
DNA: TGTGCCAGCAGTTTTGGGAGTACAGATACGCAGTATTTT
CDR3: CASSFGSTDTQYF

J: TRBJ1-5
D: -
V: TRBV29-1
size: -
DNA: TGCAGCGTACGATTCGGGGGACGCAATCAGCCCCAGCATTTT
CDR3: CSVRFGGRNQPQHF

J: TRBJ1-4
D: -
V: TRBV30
size: -
DNA: TGTGCCTGGAACTCGGACAGCGGAAAACTGTTTTTT
CDR3: CAWNSDSGKLFF

J: TRBJ2-7
D: TRBD1
V: TRBV4-1
size: -
DNA: TGCGCCAGCAGCCACGGACAGGGAGCGGGCGAGCAGTACTTC
CDR3: CASSHGQGAGEQYF

J: TRBJ1-2
D: -
V: TRBV19
size: -
DNA: TGTGCCAGTAGTAAGCAGGGAAACTATGGCTACACCTTC
CDR3: CASSKQGNYGYTF

J: TRBJ2-7
D: TRBD1
V: TRBV7-8
size: -
DNA: TGTGCCAGCAGCCTGACGGGACAGTTCTACGAGCAGTACTTC
CDR3: CASSLTGQFYEQYF

J: TRBJ2-4
D: -
V: TRBV27
size: few
DNA: TGTGCCAGCAGTACAGGACCTAAAAACATTCAGTACTTC
CDR3: CASSTGPKNIQYF

J: TRBJ2-1
D: -
V: TRBV15
size: -
DNA: TGTGCCACGAAATCCGGGTCATCCTACAATGAGCAGTTCTTC
CDR3: CATKSGSSYNEQFF

J: TRBJ2-1
D: TRBD1
V: TRBV27
size: few
DNA: TGTGCCAGCAGTGTCCAATGGACAGGGAATGAGCAGTTCTTC
CDR3: CASSVQWTGNEQFF

J: TRBJ2-7
D: -
V: TRBV5-4
size: few
DNA: TGTGCCAGCAGCAGGGACATCGGGCGATACGAGCAGTACTTC
CDR3: CASSRDIGRYEQYF

J: TRBJ1-3
D: -
V: TRBV29-1
size: -
DNA: TGCAGCACCCCGGGCACGGATGGAAACACCATATATTTT
CDR3: CSTPGTDGNTIYF

J: TRBJ2-7
D: -
V: TRBV27
size: few
DNA: TGTGCCAGCAGTCAAGGGACTTTGGGGCTCTACGAGCAGTACTTC
CDR3: CASSQGTLGLYEQYF